The 2 T cell receptor beta chains presented below share a single source sample, sequenced in a study of cytomegalovirus exposure and HLA in healthy donors. Primers for the PCR totalled 60 Vbeta and 13 Jbeta. Method: immunoSEQ multiplex PCR; TCRdb's copy keeps in-frame clones and lacks some. The data contain hundreds of thousands of clones, around four fifths of them seen just once; the ten biggest clones take up around 3.9%. The sample taken for sequencing was PBMCs. The source of these receptors is a male donor in good health and CMV-seronegative.

The chain has TRBV5-5 and TRBJ2-7; TRBD1 agrees at 7 bases. Looked up from germline, CDR1 is SGHKS and CDR2 is YYEKEE (reference sequence). V was clipped by 1 base and J by 2 bases; unmatched bases: 6. This CDR3 region has 15 residues. The CDR3 region has the DNA TGTGCCAGCAGCTTGATCGGACAGGAAGCCTACGAGCAGTACTTC. Encoded protein: CASSLIGQEAYEQYF.

The CDR3 region is CASSPLGSSQETQYF. CDR3 in DNA: TGTGCCAGCTCACCACTTGGTAGCAGCCAAGAGACCCAGTACTTC. The gene calls are TRBV18 and TRBJ2-5; D is unresolved. The V end was cut by 1 base, the J end by 1 base, with 10 bases between. The CDR3 has 15 amino acids. Per germline, CDR1 KGHSH and CDR2 LQKENI.